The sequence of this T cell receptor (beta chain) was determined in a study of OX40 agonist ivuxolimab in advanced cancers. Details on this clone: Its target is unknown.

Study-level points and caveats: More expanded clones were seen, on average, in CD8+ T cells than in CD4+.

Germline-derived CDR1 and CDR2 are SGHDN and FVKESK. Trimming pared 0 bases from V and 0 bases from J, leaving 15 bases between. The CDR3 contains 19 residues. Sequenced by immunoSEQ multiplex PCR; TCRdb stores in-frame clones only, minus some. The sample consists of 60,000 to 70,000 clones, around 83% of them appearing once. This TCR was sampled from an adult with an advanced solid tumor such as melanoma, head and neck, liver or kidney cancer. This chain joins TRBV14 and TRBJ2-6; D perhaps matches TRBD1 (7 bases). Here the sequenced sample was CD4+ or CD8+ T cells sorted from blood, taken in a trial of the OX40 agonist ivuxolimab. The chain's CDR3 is CASSQERDSGLSGANVLTF. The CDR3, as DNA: TGTGCCAGCAGCCAAGAGCGGGACAGCGGCCTCTCTGGGGCCAACGTCCTGACTTTC.